Here is one TCR beta chain with its context. Its antigen is unknown. The data were taken from a study of a mutant IDH1 vaccine in newly diagnosed glioma. Background on the study: Sex among treated patients split around 60% male, about 40% female; mean age was about 40 years. Previous care, which was radiotherapy, temozolomide, or both, most often involved both. Study findings and constraints: The study observed vaccine-induced immune responses in just over 90% of patients.

Time point defined: baseline, week 1 (first vaccination visit). Treatment defined: pre-vaccination baseline after standard-of-care therapy. New WHO grade 3 or 4 astrocytomas that were IDH1-mutant and ATRX-lost had been found in donors. Data came from immunoSEQ multiplex PCR; TCRdb stores just in-frame clones and leaves some out. The sample yields around 50,000 clones, 86% seen once. The germline CDR1 and CDR2 sequences are SGHTA and FQGNSA. V gave up 4 bases and J gave up 4 bases, with 11 bases separating them. This CDR3 comprises 13 residues. This rearrangement joins TRBV7-2 to TRBJ2-7, with D unclear. The material sequenced was PBMCs, taken from a glioma patient treated with radiotherapy, temozolomide or both. The receptor comes from a middle-aged man with glioma. Written as DNA, the CDR3 is TGTGCCAGCAGCTCGCAAAAAGGGTACGAGCAGTACTTC. The encoded protein is CASSSQKGYEQYF.